Below, 25 T cell receptor beta chains from the same sample are listed, as sequenced in a study of T cell responses to AZD1222 COVID-19 vaccine. Some clones are missing from TCRdb's copy, which holds only in-frame ones; the method was immunoSEQ multiplex PCR. The sample yields about 130,000 clones, nearly 95% seen once. The specimen comprised peripheral blood, sampled on day 0 of AZD1222 vaccination. These receptors originate from an adult in good health.

This chain uses TRBV18 with TRBJ1-1, with 7 bases aligning to TRBD1. Germline V gene lookup returns CDR1 KGHSH and CDR2 LQKENI. The CDR3 spans 18 residues. V lost 3 bases to trimming and J lost 4 bases; unmatched junction nucleotides: 17. CDR3 nucleotide sequence: TGTGCCAGCTCACCCTTTGAAGGGGGCAGAATTTTTTCCACTGAAGCTTTCTTT. It codes for CASSPFEGGRIFSTEAFF. Supplemented by reference TRBV18 and TRBJ1-1, the full variable domain reads NAGVMQNPRHLVRRRGQEARLRCSPMKGHSHVYWYRQLPEEGLKFMVYLQKENIIDESGMPKERFSAEFPKEGPSILRIQQVVRGDSAAYFCASSPFEGGRIFSTEAFFGQGTRLTVV.

This chain connects TRBV7-9 to TRBJ1-6; D unresolved. V lost 5 bases and J 5 bases, leaving 16 bases between the germline ends. The CDR3 loop spans 16 amino acids. Germline-derived CDR1 and CDR2 are SEHNR and FQNEAQ (reference sequence). CDR3: CASSRLPGTDNSPLHF. In DNA, the CDR3 is TGTGCCAGCAGCCGCCTGCCGGGTACCGATAATTCACCCCTCCACTTT.

The V call is TRBV18, the J call TRBJ1-1, with a possible D match to TRBD1 (5 bases). Germline CDR1 is KGHSH and CDR2 is LQKENI. V was cut by 2 bases and J by 4 bases, with 11 bases left in between. CDR3 size: 14 residues. CDR3 in amino acids: CASSPDQGSTEAFF. The CDR3 nucleotides read TGTGCCAGCTCACCAGACCAGGGATCCACTGAAGCTTTCTTT.

This rearrangement joins TRBV12-3 or TRBV12-4 to TRBJ1-4; D is unclear. The CDR3 is 11 amino acids. V was cut by 3 bases and J by 8 bases, with 4 bases left in between. This CDR3 reads CASSFREKLFF. The CDR3 DNA follows: TGTGCCAGCAGTTTTCGAGAAAAACTGTTTTTT.

The rearrangement joins TRBV4-1 to TRBJ1-4; 8 bases line up with TRBD1. J was trimmed by 7 bases and V by 8 bases; bases with no gene match: 9. Looked up from germline, CDR1 is MGHRA and CDR2 is YSYEKL. This CDR3 region has 14 residues. The CDR3 region is CASSPDRGGEKLFF. In DNA, the CDR3 is TGCGCCAGCTCTCCAGACAGGGGCGGTGAAAAACTGTTTTTT.

The rearrangement uses TRBV6-5 and TRBJ2-5; 11 bases agree with TRBD2. V was pared by 4 bases and J by 5 bases, with 6 bases of the junction left unmatched. Looked up from germline, CDR1 is MNHEY and CDR2 is SVGAGI. CDR3 size: 15 residues. CDR3 amino acids: CASSSRLAGRETQYF. In DNA form, the CDR3 reads TGTGCCAGCAGTTCCCGACTAGCGGGGAGGGAGACCCAGTACTTC.

This clone was recorded a few times. At the DNA level, this CDR3 is encoded by other sequences in the same sample as well. The genes are TRBV3-1 (or the pseudogene TRBV3-2) and TRBJ2-3, with D unresolved. The germline gives CDR1 LGHDT, CDR2 YNNKEL (reference sequence). Trimming removed 1 base from V and 1 base from J, with 3 bases in between. CDR3 length: 13 amino acids. Written as DNA, the CDR3 is TGTGCCAGCAGCCAAGGGGGCACAGATACGCAGTATTTT. It specifies CASSQGGTDTQYF.

This rearrangement joins TRBV7-9 to TRBJ1-4; D is perhaps TRBD1 (6 bases). This CDR3 contains 15 residues. Germline V gene data show CDR1 as SEHNR and CDR2 as FQNEAQ (reference sequence). V was pared by 6 bases and J by 7 bases, with 18 bases between. For the CDR3, the DNA is TGTGCCAGCAGTCTTAACCGGGACACCCGTGAAAAACTGTTTTTT. Protein: CASSLNRDTREKLFF.

This sequence joins TRBV3-1 (or the pseudogene TRBV3-2) and TRBJ1-4, with TRBD1 matching over 7 bases. The length of the CDR3 is 15 residues. Per the germline V gene, CDR1 is LGHDT and CDR2 is YNNKEL (reference sequence). V trimming: 4 bases; J trimming: 4 bases; junction bases outside the gene matches: 6. CDR3 in amino acids: CASSPRQGGNEKLFF. In DNA, the CDR3 is TGTGCCAGCAGCCCGCGACAGGGAGGTAATGAAAAACTGTTTTTT.

This clone was picked up one time. The DNA for the CDR3 is TGCGCCAGCAGCTTGGGCGGGGCCTACAATGAGCAGTTCTTC. This translates into CASSLGGAYNEQFF. The gene calls are TRBV5-1 and TRBJ2-1; a possible D gene is TRBD2 (6 bases). The ends were cut back, 0 bases at V and 2 bases at J, with 6 bases in the middle. CDR1 and CDR2 from the germline V gene are SGHRS and YFSETQ. This CDR3 spans 14 amino acids.

The chain employs TRBV18 and TRBJ2-5; D perhaps matches TRBD2 (6 bases). The V end was cut by 4 bases, the J end by 5 bases, with 11 bases between. The CDR3 is 13 residues long. CDR1 and CDR2 from the germline V gene are KGHSH and LQKENI. The CDR3 sequence: CASSRGEQETQYF. The CDR3 DNA is TGTGCCAGCTCACGCGGGGAACAGGAGACCCAGTACTTC.

V and J are TRBV6-5 and TRBJ2-7, with 8 bases fitting TRBD1. The ends lost 2 bases at V and 7 bases at J; junction bases unmatched: 10. The CDR3 is made up of 15 amino acids. Per germline, CDR1 MNHEY and CDR2 SVGAGI. The CDR3 loop reads CASSYNPGGSGEQYF. The CDR3, as DNA: TGTGCCAGCAGTTACAACCCAGGGGGCTCGGGTGAGCAGTACTTC.

The genes are TRBV15 and TRBJ1-5; D gene ambiguous. Per the germline V gene, CDR1 is LNHNV and CDR2 is YYDKDF (reference sequence). Trimming stripped 1 base from V and 0 bases from J, with 10 bases between. CDR3 length: 16 residues. CDR3 in amino acids: CATSRGLGYSNQPQHF. The DNA of the CDR3 is TGTGCCACCAGCAGAGGCCTTGGGTATAGCAATCAGCCCCAGCATTTT.

The J gene is TRBJ2-7, the V gene TRBV4-1, with D possibly called TRBD1 or TRBD2 (5 bases each). The germline CDR1 and CDR2 sequences are MGHRA and YSYEKL. The CDR3 is 15 residues long. V was clipped by 3 bases and J by 0 bases, with 12 bases between them. CDR3 sequence (DNA): TGCGCCAGCAGCCATCGCGGGCAGGGCTCCTACGAGCAGTACTTC. Amino acids: CASSHRGQGSYEQYF.

This clone was seen a handful of times. The chain links TRBV14 to TRBJ2-7; D is unclear. Germline CDR1 SGHDN, CDR2 FVKESK. The V end lost 4 bases, the J end lost 3 bases, and 7 bases lay between the germline ends. This CDR3 comprises 12 residues. CDR3 protein: CASSLLDYEQYF. In DNA, the CDR3 is TGTGCCAGCAGCCTCCTCGACTACGAGCAGTACTTC.

The V gene is TRBV19, the J gene TRBJ1-5, with 7 nucleotides matching TRBD1. Trimming at V came to 0 bases and at J to 6 bases, leaving 8 bases not matched to a gene. Germline CDR1 is LNHDA and CDR2 is SQIVND (reference sequence). This CDR3 region has 16 residues. CDR3 DNA: TGTGCCAGTAGTATAGATTCAGGGGGAGCGAGTCAGCCCCAGCATTTT. Translated, it gives CASSIDSGGASQPQHF.

The J gene is TRBJ2-5, the V gene TRBV7-2; either TRBD1 or TRBD2 may fit D (5 bases each). CDR3 length equals 15 residues. V dropped 5 bases and J dropped 4 bases, with 17 bases sitting between them. Germline V gene lookup returns CDR1 SGHTA and CDR2 FQGNSA. Here the CDR3 reads CASSRHGAEGETQYF. CDR3 DNA: TGTGCCAGCAGCCGCCACGGGGCCGAGGGAGAGACCCAGTACTTC.

The chain combines TRBV3-1 (or the pseudogene TRBV3-2) with TRBJ1-4; the D is unclear. CDR3 size: 15 residues. Germline CDR1 and CDR2: LGHDT and YNNKEL (reference sequence). Deletions cut 0 bases from V and 5 bases from J, with 10 bases between. The CDR3 loop is CASSQDPATNEKLFF. CDR3 DNA sequence: TGTGCCAGCAGCCAAGACCCGGCCACAAATGAAAAACTGTTTTTT.

The rearrangement uses TRBV19 and TRBJ1-3; D is undetermined. The CDR3 length is 14 residues. Germline values: CDR1 LNHDA, CDR2 SQIVND (reference sequence). V lost 5 bases to trimming and J lost 0 bases, with 8 bases between them. CDR3 in DNA: TGTGCCAGTAGTCTAGGGTCCTCTGGAAACACCATATATTTT. It yields the protein CASSLGSSGNTIYF.

The chain combines TRBV28 with TRBJ1-5; D call uncertain. The germline CDR1 and CDR2 sequences are MDHEN and SYDVKM. This CDR3 has 18 residues. V was cut by 3 bases and J by 1 base, with 19 bases left in between. CDR3 coding DNA: TGTGCCAGCAGTTTGAGTTTGGGTCTGGGGAGCAGCAATCAGCCCCAGCATTTT. Translated: CASSLSLGLGSSNQPQHF.

In DNA, the CDR3 is TGTGCCAGCAGCCCAGGACAGGGGGCAGGCCATGAGCAGTTCTTC. Its protein product is CASSPGQGAGHEQFF. This sequence joins TRBV4-2 and TRBJ2-1, with 11 positions matching TRBD1. The ends lost 4 bases at V and 8 bases at J; junction bases unmatched: 7. This CDR3 has 15 residues. The germline CDR1 and CDR2 sequences are LGHNA and YNFKEQ.

V usage is TRBV12-3 or TRBV12-4 and J usage is TRBJ2-7; D ambiguous. V was clipped by 6 bases and J by 3 bases, with 6 bases between them. This CDR3 spans 11 amino acids. CDR3 sequence (DNA): TGTGCCAGCAGACGGTACTACGAGCAGTACTTC. It codes for CASRRYYEQYF.

The V call is TRBV19, the J call TRBJ1-1; D not certain. The CDR3 totals 14 residues. Germline CDR1 is LNHDA and CDR2 is SQIVND (reference sequence). Trimming removed 4 bases from V and 1 base from J, with 10 bases in between. CDR3 loop: CASSTSVANTEAFF. In nucleotides, the CDR3 is TGTGCCAGTAGTACCTCCGTGGCGAACACTGAAGCTTTCTTT.

The chain recombines TRBV10-2 with TRBJ1-2; D call uncertain. The CDR3 has 12 residues. Deletions cut 4 bases from V and 4 bases from J, with 7 bases between. From germline, CDR1 is WSHSY and CDR2 SAAADI. The CDR3 nucleotides read TGCGCCAGCAGTGGTTCAGGCTATGGCTACACCTTC. Translation: CASSGSGYGYTF.

The rearrangement uses TRBV5-4 and TRBJ2-3; 8 bases agree with TRBD1. V shed 2 bases and J 2 bases; nucleotides not matched to a gene: 7. The CDR3 spans 16 residues. Germline V gene lookup returns CDR1 SGHNT and CDR2 YYREEE (reference sequence). The CDR3: CASSFRDRPYTDTQYF. CDR3 in DNA: TGTGCCAGCAGCTTCCGGGACAGGCCCTACACAGATACGCAGTATTTT.